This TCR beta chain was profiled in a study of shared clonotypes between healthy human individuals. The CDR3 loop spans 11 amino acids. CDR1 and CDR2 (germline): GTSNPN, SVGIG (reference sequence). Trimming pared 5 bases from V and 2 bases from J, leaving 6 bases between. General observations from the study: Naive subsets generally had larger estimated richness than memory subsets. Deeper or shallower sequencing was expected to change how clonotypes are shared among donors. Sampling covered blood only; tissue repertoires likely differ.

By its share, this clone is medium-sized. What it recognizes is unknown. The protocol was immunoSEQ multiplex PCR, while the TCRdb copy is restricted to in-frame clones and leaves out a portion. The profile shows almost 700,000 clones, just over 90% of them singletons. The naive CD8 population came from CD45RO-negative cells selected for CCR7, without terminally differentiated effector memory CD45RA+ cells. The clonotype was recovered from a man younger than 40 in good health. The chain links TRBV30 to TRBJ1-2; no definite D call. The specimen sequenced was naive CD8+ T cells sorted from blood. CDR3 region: CAWAENYGYTF. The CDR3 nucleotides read TGTGCCTGGGCAGAGAACTATGGCTACACCTTC.